Below, one T cell receptor (beta chain) is given with its context. This sample is part of a study of CDR3 diversity in severe acne. From the PCR reads, TCRdb called clonotypes with MiXCR, one entry per CDR3 protein. The sample includes roughly 81,000 distinct CDR3 sequences, over 45% of them seen just once. Trimming left V 6 bases short and J 0 bases short, with 15 bases between. CDR3 size: 16 residues. Germline lookup yields CDR1 KGHDR and CDR2 SFDVKD. V is TRBV24-1 and J is TRBJ2-3; tentative D call: TRBD1 (5 bases). This receptor was obtained from a male donor in good health, serving as a control. Sequenced: blood. The CDR3 region has the DNA TGTGCCACCAGTCCCCAAAGCAGGGCTAGCACAGATACGCAGTATTTT. Amino acid sequence: CATSPQSRASTDTQYF.